This TCR beta chain was found in a study of identical twins. TCRdb re-called the 5' RACE reads through MiXCR, storing one row per CDR3 protein. This sample has approximately 94,000 distinct CDR3 sequences; under 7% occur once, and the top ten carry roughly 12%. V lost 4 bases and J lost 1; bases outside the gene matches: 6. This CDR3 has 16 amino acids. Germline loops: CDR1 MGHRA, CDR2 YSYEKL. This chain uses TRBV4-1 with TRBJ2-2; 7 bases are a match to TRBD2. This receptor was taken from a woman aged 45-65 years in good health. The sample comprised memory T cells sorted from blood. The CDR3 is CASSLRAGVNTGELFF. The CDR3 nucleotides are TGCGCCAGCAGCCTCCGGGCGGGAGTGAACACCGGGGAGCTGTTTTTT.